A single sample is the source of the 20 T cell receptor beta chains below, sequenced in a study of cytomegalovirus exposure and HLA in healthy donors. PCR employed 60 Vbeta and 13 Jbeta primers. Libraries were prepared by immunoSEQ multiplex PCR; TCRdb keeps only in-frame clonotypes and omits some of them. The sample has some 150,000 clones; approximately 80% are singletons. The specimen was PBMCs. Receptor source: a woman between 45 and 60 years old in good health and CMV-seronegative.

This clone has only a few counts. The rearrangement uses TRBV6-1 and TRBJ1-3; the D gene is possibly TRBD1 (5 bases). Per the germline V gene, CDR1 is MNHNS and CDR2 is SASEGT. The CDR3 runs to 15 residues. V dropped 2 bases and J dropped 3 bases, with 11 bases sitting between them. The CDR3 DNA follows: TGTGCCAGCAGTGAAAGCCGTACAGGTGGAAACACCATATATTTT. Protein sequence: CASSESRTGGNTIYF.

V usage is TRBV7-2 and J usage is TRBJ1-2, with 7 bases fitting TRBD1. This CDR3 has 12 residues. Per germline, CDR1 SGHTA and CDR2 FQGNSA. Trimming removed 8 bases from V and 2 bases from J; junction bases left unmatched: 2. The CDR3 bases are TGTGCCAGCTGGACAGGCAACTATGGCTACACCTTC. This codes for CASWTGNYGYTF.

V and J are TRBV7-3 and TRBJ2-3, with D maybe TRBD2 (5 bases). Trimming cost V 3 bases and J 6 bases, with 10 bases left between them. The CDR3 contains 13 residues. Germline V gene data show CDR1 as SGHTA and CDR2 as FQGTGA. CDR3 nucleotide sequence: TGTGCCAGCAGCTTTAATAGGAGGGATACGCAGTATTTT. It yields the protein CASSFNRRDTQYF.

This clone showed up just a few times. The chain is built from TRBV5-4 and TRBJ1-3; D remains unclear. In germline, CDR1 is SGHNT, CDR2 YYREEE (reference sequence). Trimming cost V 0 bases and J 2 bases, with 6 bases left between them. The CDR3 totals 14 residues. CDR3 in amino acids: CASSLATAGNTIYF. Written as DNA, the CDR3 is TGTGCCAGCAGCTTGGCCACAGCTGGAAACACCATATATTTT.

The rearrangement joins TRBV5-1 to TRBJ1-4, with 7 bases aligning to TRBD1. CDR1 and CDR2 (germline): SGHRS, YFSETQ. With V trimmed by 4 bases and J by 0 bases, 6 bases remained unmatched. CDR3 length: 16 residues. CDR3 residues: CASSRGTEATNEKLFF. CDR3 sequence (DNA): TGCGCCAGCAGCCGCGGGACAGAAGCAACTAATGAAAAACTGTTTTTT.

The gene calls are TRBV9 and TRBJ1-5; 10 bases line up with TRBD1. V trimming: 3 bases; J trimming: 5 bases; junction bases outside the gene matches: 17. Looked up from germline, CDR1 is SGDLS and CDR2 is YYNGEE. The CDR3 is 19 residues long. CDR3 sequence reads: CASSGSGTGDSYLDQPQHF. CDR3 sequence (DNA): TGTGCCAGCAGCGGTTCCGGGACAGGGGATTCTTATTTGGATCAGCCCCAGCATTTT.

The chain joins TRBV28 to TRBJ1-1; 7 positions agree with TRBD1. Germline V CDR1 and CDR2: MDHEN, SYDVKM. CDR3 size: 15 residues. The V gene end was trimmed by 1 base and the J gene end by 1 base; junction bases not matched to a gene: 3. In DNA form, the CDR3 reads TGTGCCAGCAGTTTATTGACAGGGCGGAACACTGAAGCTTTCTTT. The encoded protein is CASSLLTGRNTEAFF.

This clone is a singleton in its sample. This CDR3 reads CASSLGAGYEQYF. CDR3 sequence (DNA): TGTGCCAGCAGCTTAGGTGCAGGCTACGAGCAGTACTTC. This chain uses TRBV7-2 with TRBJ2-5; D is unclear. Matching the DNA end better, TRBJ2-7 makes the J call doubtful. The CDR3 is 13 residues long. The germline V gene encodes CDR1 SGHTA and CDR2 FQGNSA.

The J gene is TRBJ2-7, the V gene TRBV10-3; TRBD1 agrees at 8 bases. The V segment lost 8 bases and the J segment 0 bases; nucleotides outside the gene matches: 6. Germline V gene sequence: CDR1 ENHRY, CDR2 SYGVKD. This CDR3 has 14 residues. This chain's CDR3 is CAIRGQDHSYEQYF. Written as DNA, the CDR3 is TGTGCCATCCGGGGACAGGATCACTCCTACGAGCAGTACTTC.

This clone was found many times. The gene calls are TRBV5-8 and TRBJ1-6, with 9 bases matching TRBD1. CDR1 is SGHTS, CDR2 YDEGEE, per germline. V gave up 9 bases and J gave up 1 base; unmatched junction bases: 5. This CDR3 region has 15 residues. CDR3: CATPGQGSYNSPLHF. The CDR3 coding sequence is TGTGCCACCCCGGGACAGGGATCCTATAATTCACCCCTCCACTTT.

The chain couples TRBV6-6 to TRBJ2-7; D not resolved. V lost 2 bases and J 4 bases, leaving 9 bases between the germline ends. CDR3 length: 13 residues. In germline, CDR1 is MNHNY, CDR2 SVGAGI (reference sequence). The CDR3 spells CASSYPPPYEQYF. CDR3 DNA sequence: TGTGCCAGCAGTTACCCCCCCCCTTACGAGCAGTACTTC.

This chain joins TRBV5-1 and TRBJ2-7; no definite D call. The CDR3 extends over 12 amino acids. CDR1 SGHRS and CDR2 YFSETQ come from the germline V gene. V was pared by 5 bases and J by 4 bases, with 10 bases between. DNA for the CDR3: TGCGCCAGCAGTCCTACCGTTTACGAGCAGTACTTC. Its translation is CASSPTVYEQYF. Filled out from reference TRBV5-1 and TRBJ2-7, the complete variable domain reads KAGVTQTPRYLIKTRGQQVTLSCSPISGHRSVSWYQQTPGQGLQFLFEYFSETQRNKGNFPGRFSGRQFSNSRSEMNVSTLELGDSALYLCASSPTVYEQYFGPGTRLTVT.

The CDR3 spells CATSRDAGTGGINEQFF. The CDR3 nucleotides read TGTGCCACCAGCAGAGATGCCGGGACAGGCGGTATCAATGAGCAGTTCTTC. V and J are TRBV15 and TRBJ2-1, with 8 bases fitting TRBD1. Germline V gene data show CDR1 as LNHNV and CDR2 as YYDKDF (reference sequence). The V gene end was trimmed by 0 bases and the J gene end by 6 bases; junction bases not matched to a gene: 10. CDR3 length: 17 residues.

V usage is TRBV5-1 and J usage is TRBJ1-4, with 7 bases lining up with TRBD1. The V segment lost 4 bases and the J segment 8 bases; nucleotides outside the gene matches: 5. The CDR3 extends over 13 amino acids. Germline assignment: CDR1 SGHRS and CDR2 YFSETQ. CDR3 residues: CASSTDRVEKLFF. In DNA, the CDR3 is TGCGCCAGCAGCACTGACAGGGTAGAAAAACTGTTTTTT. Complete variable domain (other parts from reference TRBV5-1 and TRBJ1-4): KAGVTQTPRYLIKTRGQQVTLSCSPISGHRSVSWYQQTPGQGLQFLFEYFSETQRNKGNFPGRFSGRQFSNSRSEMNVSTLELGDSALYLCASSTDRVEKLFFGSGTQLSVL.

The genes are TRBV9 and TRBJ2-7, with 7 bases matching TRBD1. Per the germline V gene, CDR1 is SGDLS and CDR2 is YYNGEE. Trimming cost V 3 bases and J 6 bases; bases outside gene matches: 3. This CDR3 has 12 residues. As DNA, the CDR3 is TGTGCCAGCAGCGCGACAGGGCTCGAGCAGTACTTC. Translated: CASSATGLEQYF.

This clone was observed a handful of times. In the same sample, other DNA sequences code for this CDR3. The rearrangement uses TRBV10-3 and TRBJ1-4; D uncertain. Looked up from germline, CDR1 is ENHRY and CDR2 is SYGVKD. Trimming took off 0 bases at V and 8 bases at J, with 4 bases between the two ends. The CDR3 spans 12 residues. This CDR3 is CAISESREKLFF. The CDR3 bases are TGTGCCATCAGTGAGTCGCGGGAAAAACTGTTTTTT.

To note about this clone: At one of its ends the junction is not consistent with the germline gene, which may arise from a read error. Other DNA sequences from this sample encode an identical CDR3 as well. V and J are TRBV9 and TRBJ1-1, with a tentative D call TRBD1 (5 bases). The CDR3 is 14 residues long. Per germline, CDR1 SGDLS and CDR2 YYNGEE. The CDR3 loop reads CASSPIQVNTEAFF. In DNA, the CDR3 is TGTGCTAGCAGCCCGATACAGGTGAACACTGAAGCTTTCTTT.

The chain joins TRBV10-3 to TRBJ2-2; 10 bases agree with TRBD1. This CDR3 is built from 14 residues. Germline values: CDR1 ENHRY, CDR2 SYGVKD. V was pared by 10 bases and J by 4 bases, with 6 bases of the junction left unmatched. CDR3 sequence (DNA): TGTGCCACCCGGACAGGGGGGATCACCGGGGAGCTGTTTTTT. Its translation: CATRTGGITGELFF.

CDR3 amino acids: CASAPSQHYEQYF. In DNA, the CDR3 is TGTGCCAGCGCCCCTTCCCAACACTACGAGCAGTACTTC. This chain joins TRBV7-9 and TRBJ2-7; D not resolved. From germline, CDR1 is SEHNR and CDR2 FQNEAQ (reference sequence). Trimming stripped 8 bases from V and 3 bases from J, with 14 bases between. This CDR3 has 13 residues.

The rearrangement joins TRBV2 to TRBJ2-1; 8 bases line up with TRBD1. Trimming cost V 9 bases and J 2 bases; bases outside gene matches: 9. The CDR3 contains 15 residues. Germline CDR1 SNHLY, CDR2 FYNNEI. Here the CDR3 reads CARKEQGDTYNEQFF. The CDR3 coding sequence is TGTGCCAGGAAGGAACAGGGGGATACCTACAATGAGCAGTTCTTC.